The T cell receptor beta chain described here comes from a study of cytomegalovirus exposure and HLA in healthy donors. Study in general: About 200 million T cells yielded around 120 million unique TCR beta sequences in earlier analysis. The study's findings and limits: Immune exposure information available was restricted to CMV serostatus.

As for this clone: Antigen: not known.

Donors likely had unrecorded immune exposures despite being nominally healthy when sampled. The CDR3 is made up of 21 amino acids. V was cut by 3 bases and J by 1 base, with 30 bases left in between. PCR involved 60 Vbeta and 13 Jbeta primers. Using immunoSEQ multiplex PCR, the repertoire was profiled, and TCRdb retains in-frame clones only, with some absent. The repertoire holds about 180,000 clones, with 82% as singletons. Sequencing was performed on PBMCs. This TCR came from a man aged 35 to 55 in good health and CMV-seronegative. This chain links TRBV5-3 with TRBJ2-3; possibly TRBD2 for D (6 bases). TRBV5-3 qualifies as an ORF whose function is uncertain. The CDR3 sequence is CARSWLFAPSGGAPGTDTQYF. In nucleotides, the CDR3 is TGTGCCAGAAGCTGGCTATTTGCCCCGAGCGGAGGGGCCCCCGGCACAGATACGCAGTATTTT.